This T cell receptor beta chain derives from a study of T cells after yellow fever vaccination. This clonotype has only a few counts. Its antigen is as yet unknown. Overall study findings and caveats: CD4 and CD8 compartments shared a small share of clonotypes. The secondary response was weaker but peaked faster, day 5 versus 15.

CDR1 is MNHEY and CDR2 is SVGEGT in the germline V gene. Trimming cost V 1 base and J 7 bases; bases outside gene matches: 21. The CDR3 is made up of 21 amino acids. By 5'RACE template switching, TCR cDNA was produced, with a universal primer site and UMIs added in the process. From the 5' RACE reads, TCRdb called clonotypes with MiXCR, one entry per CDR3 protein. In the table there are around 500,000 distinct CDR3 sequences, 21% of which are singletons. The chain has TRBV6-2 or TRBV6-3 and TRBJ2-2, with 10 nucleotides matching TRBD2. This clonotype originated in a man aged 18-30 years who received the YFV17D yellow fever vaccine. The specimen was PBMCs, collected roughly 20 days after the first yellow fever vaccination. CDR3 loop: CASSYLFGQMSGGASNGELFF. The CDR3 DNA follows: TGTGCCAGCAGTTACTTGTTCGGACAGATGAGCGGGGGGGCCTCGAACGGGGAGCTGTTTTTT.